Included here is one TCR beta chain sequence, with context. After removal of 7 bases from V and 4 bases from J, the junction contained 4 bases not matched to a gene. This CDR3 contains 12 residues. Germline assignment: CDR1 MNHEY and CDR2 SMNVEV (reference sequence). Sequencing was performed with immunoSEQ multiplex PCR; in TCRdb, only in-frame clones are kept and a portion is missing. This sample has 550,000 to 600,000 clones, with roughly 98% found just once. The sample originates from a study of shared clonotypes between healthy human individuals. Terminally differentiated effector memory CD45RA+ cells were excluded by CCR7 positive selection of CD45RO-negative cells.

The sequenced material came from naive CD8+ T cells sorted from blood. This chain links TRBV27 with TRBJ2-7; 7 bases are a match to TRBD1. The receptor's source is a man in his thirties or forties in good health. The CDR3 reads CASIGRGYEQYF. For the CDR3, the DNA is TGTGCCAGCATTGGCAGGGGGTACGAGCAGTACTTC.